The sequence of this T cell receptor beta chain was determined in a study of T cell repertoires in cytomegalovirus infection. In the study overall: Shared public TCR beta signatures pointed to both CMV infection and a matching HLA type.

MiXCR, applied by TCRdb to the reads, yields one record per CDR3 protein. The sample carries approximately 140,000 distinct CDR3 sequences, 5.5% to 8% recorded once. V dropped 3 bases and J dropped 2 bases, with 7 bases sitting between them. The CDR3 extends over 13 amino acids. Germline V gene lookup returns CDR1 SGHTA and CDR2 FQGNSA. Study results and caveats: CMV-specific HLA-C-restricted TCR beta clonotypes dominated the ex vivo response.

This clonotype was found many times. What it recognizes is unknown. V gene TRBV7-2 combines with J gene TRBJ1-2; D is uncertain. Sequenced material: PBMCs. The TCR sequence derives from a human donor in good health (CMV status not recorded). Some clones in this sample may be carry-over from other donors' samples. CDR3 in amino acids: CASSLWRNYGYTF. CDR3 DNA: TGTGCCAGCAGCTTGTGGCGGAACTATGGCTACACCTTC.